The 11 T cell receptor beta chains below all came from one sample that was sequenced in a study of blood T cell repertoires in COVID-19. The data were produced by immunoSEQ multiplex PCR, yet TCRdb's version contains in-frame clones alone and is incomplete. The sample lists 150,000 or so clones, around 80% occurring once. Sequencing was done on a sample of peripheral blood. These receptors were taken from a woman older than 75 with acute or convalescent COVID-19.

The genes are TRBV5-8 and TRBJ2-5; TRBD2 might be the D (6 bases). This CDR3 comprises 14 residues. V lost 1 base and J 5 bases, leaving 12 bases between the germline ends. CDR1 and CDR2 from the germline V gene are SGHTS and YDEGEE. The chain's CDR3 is CASSLRRGRETQYF. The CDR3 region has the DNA TGTGCCAGCAGCTTGAGGAGGGGCCGGGAGACCCAGTACTTC. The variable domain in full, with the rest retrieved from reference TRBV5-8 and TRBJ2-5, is EAGVTQSPTHLIKTRGQQATLRCSPISGHTSVYWYQQALGLGLQFLLWYDEGEERNRGNFPPRFSGRQFPNYSSELNVNALELEDSALYLCASSLRRGRETQYFGPGTRLLVL.

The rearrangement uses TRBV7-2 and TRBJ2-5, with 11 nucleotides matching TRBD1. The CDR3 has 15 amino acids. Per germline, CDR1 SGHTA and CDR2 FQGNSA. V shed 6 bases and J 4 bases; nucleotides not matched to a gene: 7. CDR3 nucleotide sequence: TGTGCCAGCAGTATGGACAGGGGGCGTGGAGAGACCCAGTACTTC. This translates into CASSMDRGRGETQYF.

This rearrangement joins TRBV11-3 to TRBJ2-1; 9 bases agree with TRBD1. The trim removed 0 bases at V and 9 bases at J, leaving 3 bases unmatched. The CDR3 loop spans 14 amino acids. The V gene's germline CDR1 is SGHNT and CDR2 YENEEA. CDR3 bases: TGTGCCAGCAGCTTAGATCCGACAGGGGGTGAGCAGTTCTTC. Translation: CASSLDPTGGEQFF.

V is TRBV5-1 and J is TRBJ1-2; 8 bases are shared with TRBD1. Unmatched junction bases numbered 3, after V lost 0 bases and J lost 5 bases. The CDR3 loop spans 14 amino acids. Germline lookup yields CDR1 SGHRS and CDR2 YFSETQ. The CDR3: CASSLDTGGYGYTF. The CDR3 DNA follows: TGCGCCAGCAGCTTGGACACAGGGGGGTATGGCTACACCTTC.

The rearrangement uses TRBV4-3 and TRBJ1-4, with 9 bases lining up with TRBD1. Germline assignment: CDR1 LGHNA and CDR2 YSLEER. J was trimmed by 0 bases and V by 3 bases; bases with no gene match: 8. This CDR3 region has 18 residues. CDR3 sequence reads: CASSQAPGQGATNEKLFF. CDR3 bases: TGCGCCAGCAGCCAGGCTCCGGGACAGGGTGCAACTAATGAAAAACTGTTTTTT.

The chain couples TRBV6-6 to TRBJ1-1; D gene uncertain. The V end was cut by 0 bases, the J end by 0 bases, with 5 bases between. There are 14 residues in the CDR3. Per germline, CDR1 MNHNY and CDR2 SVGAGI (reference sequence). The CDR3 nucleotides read TGTGCCAGCAGTTACTCCAGGATGAACACTGAAGCTTTCTTT. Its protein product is CASSYSRMNTEAFF.

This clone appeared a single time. In DNA, the CDR3 is TGTGCCAGCAGCAAAGAGGGCAGGGACTATGGCTACACCTTC. Translating gives CASSKEGRDYGYTF. The rearrangement joins TRBV21-1 to TRBJ1-2; the table's D call TRBD1 went unverified against the DNA. TRBV21-1 is flagged as a pseudogene. CDR3 length: 14 amino acids.

The CDR3, as DNA: TGTGCCAGCAGCCAAGGTTCGGGGTTTTGGGTCGGGGAGCTGTTTTTT. Protein sequence: CASSQGSGFWVGELFF. This chain connects TRBV3-1 (or the pseudogene TRBV3-2) to TRBJ2-2; D might be TRBD2 (5 bases). Trimming stripped 1 base from V and 7 bases from J, with 16 bases between. This CDR3 contains 16 residues. Germline CDR1 reads LGHDT; CDR2 reads YNNKEL (reference sequence).

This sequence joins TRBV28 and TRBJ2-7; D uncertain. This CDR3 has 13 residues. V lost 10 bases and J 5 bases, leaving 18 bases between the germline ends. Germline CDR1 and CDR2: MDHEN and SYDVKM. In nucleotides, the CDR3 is TGTGCCACCCTAGGAAACCCCCGGGACGAGCAGTACTTC. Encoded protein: CATLGNPRDEQYF.

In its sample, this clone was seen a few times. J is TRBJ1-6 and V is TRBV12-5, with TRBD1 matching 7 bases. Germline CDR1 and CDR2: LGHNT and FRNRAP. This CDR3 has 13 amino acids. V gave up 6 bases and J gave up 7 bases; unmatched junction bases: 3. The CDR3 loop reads CASGDRLNSPLHF. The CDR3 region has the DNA TGTGCTAGTGGGGACAGGTTGAATTCACCCCTCCACTTT. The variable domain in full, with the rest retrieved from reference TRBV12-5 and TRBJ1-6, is DARVTQTPRHKVTEMGQEVTMRCQPILGHNTVFWYRQTMMQGLELLAYFRNRAPLDDSGMPKDRFSAEMPDATLATLKIQPSEPRDSAVYFCASGDRLNSPLHFGNGTRLTVT.

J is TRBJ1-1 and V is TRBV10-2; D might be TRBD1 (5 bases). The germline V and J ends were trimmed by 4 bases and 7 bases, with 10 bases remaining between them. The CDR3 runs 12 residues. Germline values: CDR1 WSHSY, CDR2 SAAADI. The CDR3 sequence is CASSGQPIEAFF. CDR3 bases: TGCGCCAGCAGTGGACAGCCCATTGAAGCTTTCTTT.